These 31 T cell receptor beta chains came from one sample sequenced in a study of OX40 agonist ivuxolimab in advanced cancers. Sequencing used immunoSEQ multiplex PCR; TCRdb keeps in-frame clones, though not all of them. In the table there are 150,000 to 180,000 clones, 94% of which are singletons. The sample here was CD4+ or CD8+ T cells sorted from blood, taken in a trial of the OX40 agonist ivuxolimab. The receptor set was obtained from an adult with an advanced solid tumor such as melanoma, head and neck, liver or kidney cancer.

Written as DNA, the CDR3 is TGTGCCAGCAGCCGGGGACAGGGAGGCCGTGGGGGAGATACGCAGTATTTT. As protein: CASSRGQGGRGGDTQYF. The chain recombines TRBV5-4 with TRBJ2-3; 9 positions agree with TRBD1. This CDR3 is 17 amino acids long. The germline V gene encodes CDR1 SGHNT and CDR2 YYREEE (reference sequence). V lost 4 bases and J lost 5; bases outside the gene matches: 14.

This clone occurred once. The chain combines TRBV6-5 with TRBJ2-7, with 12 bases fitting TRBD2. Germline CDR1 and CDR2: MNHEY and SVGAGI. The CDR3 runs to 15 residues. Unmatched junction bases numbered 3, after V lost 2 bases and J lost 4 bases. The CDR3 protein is CASSYSLAGGYEQYF. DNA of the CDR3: TGTGCCAGCAGTTACAGTCTAGCGGGAGGGTACGAGCAGTACTTC.

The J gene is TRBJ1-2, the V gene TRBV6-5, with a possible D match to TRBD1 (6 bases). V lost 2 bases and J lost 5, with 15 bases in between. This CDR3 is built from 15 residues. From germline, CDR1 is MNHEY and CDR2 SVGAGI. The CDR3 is CASSYGDRPNYGYTF. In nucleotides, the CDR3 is TGTGCCAGCAGTTACGGAGACAGGCCAAATTATGGCTACACCTTC.

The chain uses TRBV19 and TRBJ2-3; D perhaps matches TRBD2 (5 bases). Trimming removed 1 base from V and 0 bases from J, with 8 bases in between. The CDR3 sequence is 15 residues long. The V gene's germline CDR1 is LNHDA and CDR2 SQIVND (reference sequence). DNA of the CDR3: TGTGCCAGTAGTATAGTGCGGGCTAGCACAGATACGCAGTATTTT. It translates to CASSIVRASTDTQYF.

The CDR3 sequence: CASSLGVFNQPQHF. CDR3 nucleotides: TGTGCCAGCAGCTTAGGAGTCTTCAATCAGCCCCAGCATTTT. This chain links TRBV7-8 with TRBJ1-5; D ambiguous. The CDR3 contains 14 residues. CDR1 and CDR2 from the germline V gene are SGHVS and FQNEAQ. Trimming removed 1 base at V and 3 bases at J, with 7 bases between.

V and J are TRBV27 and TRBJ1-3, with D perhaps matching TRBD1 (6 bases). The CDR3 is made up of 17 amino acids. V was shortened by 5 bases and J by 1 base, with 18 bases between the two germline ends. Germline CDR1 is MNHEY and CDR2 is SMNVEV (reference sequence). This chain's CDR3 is CASSQIRGTFSGNTIYF. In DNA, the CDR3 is TGTGCCAGCAGTCAAATCAGGGGTACCTTTTCTGGAAACACCATATATTTT.

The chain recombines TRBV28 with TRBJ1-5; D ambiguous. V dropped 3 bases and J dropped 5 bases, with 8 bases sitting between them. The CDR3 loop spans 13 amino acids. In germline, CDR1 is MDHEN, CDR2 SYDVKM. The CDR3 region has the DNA TGTGCCAGCAGTTTTCTAAGGTATCAGCCCCAGCATTTT. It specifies CASSFLRYQPQHF.

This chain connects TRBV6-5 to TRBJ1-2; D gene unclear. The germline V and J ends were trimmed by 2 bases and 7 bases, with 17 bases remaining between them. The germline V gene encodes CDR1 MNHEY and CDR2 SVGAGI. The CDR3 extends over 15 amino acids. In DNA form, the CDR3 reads TGTGCCAGCAGTTACGACACAGATCAGCTATCTGGCTACACCTTC. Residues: CASSYDTDQLSGYTF.

The chain's CDR3 is CASSNPSGGGTEAFF. The CDR3 DNA follows: TGTGCCAGCAGCAATCCTTCAGGGGGTGGCACTGAAGCTTTCTTT. The V call is TRBV28, the J call TRBJ1-1; 7 bases are shared with TRBD1. Germline values: CDR1 MDHEN, CDR2 SYDVKM. Germline trimming cut 6 bases from V and 4 bases from J; bases unmatched to any gene: 11. The CDR3 totals 15 residues.

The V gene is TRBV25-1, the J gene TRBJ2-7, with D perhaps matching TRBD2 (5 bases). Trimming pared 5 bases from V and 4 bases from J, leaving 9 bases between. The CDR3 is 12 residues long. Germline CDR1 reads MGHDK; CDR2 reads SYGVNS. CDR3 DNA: TGTGCCAGCAGTAACGGACTGTACGAGCAGTACTTC. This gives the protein CASSNGLYEQYF.

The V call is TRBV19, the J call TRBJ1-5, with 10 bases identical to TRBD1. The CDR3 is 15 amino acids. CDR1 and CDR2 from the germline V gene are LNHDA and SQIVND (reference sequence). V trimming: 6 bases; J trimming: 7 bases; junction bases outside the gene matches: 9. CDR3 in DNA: TGTGCCAGTAGCCCCCTCGGACAGGGGGGCCAGCCCCAGCATTTT. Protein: CASSPLGQGGQPQHF.

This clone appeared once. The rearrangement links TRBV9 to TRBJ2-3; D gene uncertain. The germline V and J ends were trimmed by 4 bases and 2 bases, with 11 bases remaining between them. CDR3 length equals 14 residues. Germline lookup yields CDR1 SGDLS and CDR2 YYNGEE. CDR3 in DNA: TGTGCCAGCAGCCCCGGTCCGGTCACAGATACGCAGTATTTT. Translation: CASSPGPVTDTQYF.

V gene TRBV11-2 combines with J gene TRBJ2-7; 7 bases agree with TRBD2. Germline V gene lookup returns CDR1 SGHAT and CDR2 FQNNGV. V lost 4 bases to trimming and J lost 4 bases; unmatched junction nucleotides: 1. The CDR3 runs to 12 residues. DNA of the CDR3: TGTGCCAGCAGCTGGGAGGGATACGAGCAGTACTTC. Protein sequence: CASSWEGYEQYF.

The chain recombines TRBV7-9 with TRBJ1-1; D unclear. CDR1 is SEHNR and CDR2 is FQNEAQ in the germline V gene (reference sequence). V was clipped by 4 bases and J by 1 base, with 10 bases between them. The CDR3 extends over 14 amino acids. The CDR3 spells CASSSGPKNTEAFF. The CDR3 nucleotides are TGTGCCAGCAGCTCCGGTCCTAAGAACACTGAAGCTTTCTTT.

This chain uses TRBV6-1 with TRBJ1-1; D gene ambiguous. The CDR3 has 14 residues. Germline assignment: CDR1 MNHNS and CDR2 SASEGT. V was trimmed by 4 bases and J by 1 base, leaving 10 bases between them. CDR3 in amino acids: CASSGLTGNTEAFF. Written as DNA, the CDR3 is TGTGCCAGCAGTGGACTAACCGGGAACACTGAAGCTTTCTTT.

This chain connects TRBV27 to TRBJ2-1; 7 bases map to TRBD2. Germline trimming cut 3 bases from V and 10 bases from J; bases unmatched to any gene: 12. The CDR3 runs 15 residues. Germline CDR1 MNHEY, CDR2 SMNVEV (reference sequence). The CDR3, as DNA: TGTGCCAGCAGTTTCTACCCCCCCCTGGGACTAGAGCAGTTCTTC. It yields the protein CASSFYPPLGLEQFF.

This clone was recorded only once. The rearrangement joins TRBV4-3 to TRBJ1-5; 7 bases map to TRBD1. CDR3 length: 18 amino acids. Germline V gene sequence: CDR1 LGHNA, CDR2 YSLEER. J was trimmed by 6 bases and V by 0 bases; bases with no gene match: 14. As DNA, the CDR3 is TGCGCCAGCAGCCAAGAAGGATGGTGGAACAGGGGCGGTCAGCCCCAGCATTTT. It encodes CASSQEGWWNRGGQPQHF.

Written as DNA, the CDR3 is TGCGCCAGCAGCTTCTCAGGGGGCCTTATCTATGGCTACACCTTC. Translated, it gives CASSFSGGLIYGYTF. The chain uses TRBV5-1 and TRBJ1-2; 8 nucleotides agree with TRBD1. The CDR3 extends over 15 amino acids. Trimming took 2 bases from V and 4 from J; bases not matched to a gene: 7. Germline values: CDR1 SGHRS, CDR2 YFSETQ.

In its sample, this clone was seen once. The CDR3, as DNA: TGTGCCAGCTCACCAGGAAGGGGGGTAGGGGCACGCGCCTATGGCTACACCTTC. Protein sequence: CASSPGRGVGARAYGYTF. The rearrangement joins TRBV18 to TRBJ1-2; D may be TRBD1 (6 bases). Trimming pared 2 bases from V and 4 bases from J, leaving 23 bases between. CDR3 length: 18 amino acids. Germline CDR1 and CDR2: KGHSH and LQKENI.

The CDR3 here is CASTYTPPSGPIYEQYF. CDR3 bases: TGTGCCAGCACCTATACTCCTCCTAGCGGGCCGATCTACGAGCAGTACTTC. The gene calls are TRBV27 and TRBJ2-7; TRBD2 agrees at 8 bases. Germline lookup yields CDR1 MNHEY and CDR2 SMNVEV (reference sequence). V lost 7 bases to trimming and J lost 3 bases; unmatched junction nucleotides: 17. The CDR3 has 17 amino acids.

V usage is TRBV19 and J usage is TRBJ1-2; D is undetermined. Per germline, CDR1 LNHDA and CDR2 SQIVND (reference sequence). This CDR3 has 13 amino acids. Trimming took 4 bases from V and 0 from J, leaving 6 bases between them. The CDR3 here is CASSKEANYGYTF. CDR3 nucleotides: TGTGCCAGTAGTAAAGAAGCTAACTATGGCTACACCTTC.

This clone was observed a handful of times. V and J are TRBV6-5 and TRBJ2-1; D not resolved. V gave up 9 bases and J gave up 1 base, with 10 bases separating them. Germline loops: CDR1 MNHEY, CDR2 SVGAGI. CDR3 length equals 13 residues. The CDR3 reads CASSAESYNEQFF. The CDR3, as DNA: TGTGCCAGTTCGGCAGAGTCCTACAATGAGCAGTTCTTC.

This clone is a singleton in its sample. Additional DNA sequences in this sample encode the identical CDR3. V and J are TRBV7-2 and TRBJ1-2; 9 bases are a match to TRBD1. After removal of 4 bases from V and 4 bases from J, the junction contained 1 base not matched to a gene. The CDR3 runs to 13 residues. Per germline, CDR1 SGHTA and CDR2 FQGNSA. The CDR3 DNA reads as TGTGCCAGCAGCTCGGGACAGGGCTATGGCTACACCTTC. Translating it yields CASSSGQGYGYTF.

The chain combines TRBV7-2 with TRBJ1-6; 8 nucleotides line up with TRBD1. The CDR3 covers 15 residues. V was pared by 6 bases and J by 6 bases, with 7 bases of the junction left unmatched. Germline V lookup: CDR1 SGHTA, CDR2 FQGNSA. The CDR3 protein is CASSPGQGSNSPLHF. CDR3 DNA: TGTGCCAGCAGTCCCGGACAGGGCAGTAATTCACCCCTCCACTTT. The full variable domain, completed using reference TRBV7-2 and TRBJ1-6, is GAGVSQSPSNKVTEKGKDVELRCDPISGHTALYWYRQSLGQGLEFLIYFQGNSAPDKSGLPSDRFSAERTGGSVSTLTIQRTQQEDSAVYLCASSPGQGSNSPLHFGNGTRLTVT.

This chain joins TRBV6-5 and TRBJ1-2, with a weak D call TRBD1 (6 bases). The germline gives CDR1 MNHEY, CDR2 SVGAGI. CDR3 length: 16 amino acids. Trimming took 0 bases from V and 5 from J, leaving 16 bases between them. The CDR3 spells CASSYSRGGGRYGYTF. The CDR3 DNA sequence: TGTGCCAGCAGTTACTCTAGGGGGGGCGGTCGGTATGGCTACACCTTC.

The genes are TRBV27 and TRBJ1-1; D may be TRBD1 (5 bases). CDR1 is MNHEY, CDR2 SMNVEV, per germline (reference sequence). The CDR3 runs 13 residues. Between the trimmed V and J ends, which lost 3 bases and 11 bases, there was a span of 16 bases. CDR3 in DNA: TGTGCCAGCAGTTTGTCCTCTGGGACGGTGGCTTTCTTT. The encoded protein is CASSLSSGTVAFF.

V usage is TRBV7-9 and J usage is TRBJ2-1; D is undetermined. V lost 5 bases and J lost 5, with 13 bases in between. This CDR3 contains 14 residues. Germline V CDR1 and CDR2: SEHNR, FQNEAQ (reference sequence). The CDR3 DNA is TGTGCCAGCAGCATTCTCGGAGCCCACAATGAGCAGTTCTTC. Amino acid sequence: CASSILGAHNEQFF.

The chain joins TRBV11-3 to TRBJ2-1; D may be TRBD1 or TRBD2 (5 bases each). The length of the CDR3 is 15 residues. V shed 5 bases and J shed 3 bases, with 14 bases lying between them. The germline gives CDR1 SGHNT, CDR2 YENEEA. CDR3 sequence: CASSLRDGLYNEQFF. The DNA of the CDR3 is TGTGCCAGCAGCCTCCGGGACGGACTCTACAATGAGCAGTTCTTC.

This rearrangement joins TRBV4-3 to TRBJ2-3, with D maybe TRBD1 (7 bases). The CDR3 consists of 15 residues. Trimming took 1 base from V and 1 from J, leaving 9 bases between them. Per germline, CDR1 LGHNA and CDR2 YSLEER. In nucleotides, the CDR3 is TGCGCCAGCAGCCAAGGCGGGACAGGCACAGATACGCAGTATTTT. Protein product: CASSQGGTGTDTQYF.

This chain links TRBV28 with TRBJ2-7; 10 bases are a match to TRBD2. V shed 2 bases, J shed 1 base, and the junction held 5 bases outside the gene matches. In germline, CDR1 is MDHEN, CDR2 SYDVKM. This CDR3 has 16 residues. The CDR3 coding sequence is TGTGCCAGCAGTTTAGGGCTACTAGCGGGATCCTACGAGCAGTACTTC. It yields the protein CASSLGLLAGSYEQYF.

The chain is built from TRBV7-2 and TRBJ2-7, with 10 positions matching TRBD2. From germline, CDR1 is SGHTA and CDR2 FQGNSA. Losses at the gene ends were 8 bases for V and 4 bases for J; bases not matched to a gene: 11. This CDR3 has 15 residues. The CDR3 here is CASGSWASGSYEQYF. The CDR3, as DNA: TGTGCCAGCGGCTCATGGGCTAGCGGGAGTTACGAGCAGTACTTC.